Below are 21 T cell receptor beta chains sequenced from a single sample in a study of cytomegalovirus exposure and HLA in healthy donors (TCRdb year 2017). Library preparation was by the immunoSEQ multiplex PCR assay. The multiplex PCR relied on a mix of 60 forward primers for TCR Vbeta segments and 13 reverse primers for TCR Jbeta segments. The table was pulled from immuneACCESS by TCRdb, which kept in-frame rearrangements only. Such tables lose some clones; where checked, under half of the loss comes from unresolved V genes, and the rest has no known cause. This sample's table has entries for about 49,000 clones. Jointly, the top ten make up 9.5% to 15% of the sample. Sequencing was done on a sample of PBMCs. The origin of the receptors is a young man in good health and CMV-seropositive.

The chain links TRBV28 to TRBJ2-7; D is undetermined. Trimming shortened V by 5 bases and J by 2 bases, and 7 bases separated the two germline ends. The CDR3 extends over 12 amino acids. CDR1 is MDHEN and CDR2 is SYDVKM in the germline V gene. This CDR3 is CASSPQTYEQYF. The CDR3 DNA follows: TGTGCCAGCAGTCCCCAGACCTACGAGCAGTACTTC.

This sequence joins TRBV11-2 and TRBJ2-7; D is ambiguous. Per the germline V gene, CDR1 is SGHAT and CDR2 is FQNNGV. Trimming took off 1 base at V and 4 bases at J, with 23 bases between the two ends. CDR3 length: 18 residues. The CDR3 DNA reads as TGTGCCAGCAGCTTAGCTAGTTCCCCCCGGGTCGAACCGTACGAGCAGTACTTC. Residues: CASSLASSPRVEPYEQYF.

The rearrangement joins TRBV7-9 to TRBJ2-6; TRBD2 is a possible D gene (6 bases). V lost 1 base to trimming and J lost 2 bases, with 12 bases between them. The CDR3 is 17 residues long. CDR1 is SEHNR and CDR2 is FQNEAQ in the germline V gene (reference sequence). This chain's CDR3 is CASSLDRGGTGANVLTF. In DNA form, the CDR3 reads TGTGCCAGCAGCTTAGATAGGGGAGGAACTGGGGCCAACGTCCTGACTTTC.

V usage is TRBV19 and J usage is TRBJ2-2; TRBD2 might be the D (6 bases). CDR3 size: 14 residues. In germline, CDR1 is LNHDA, CDR2 SQIVND (reference sequence). Trimming took off 10 bases at V and 2 bases at J, with 14 bases between the two ends. Here the CDR3 reads CATGIAANTGELFF. In DNA form, the CDR3 reads TGTGCCACGGGTATAGCGGCTAACACCGGGGAGCTGTTTTTT.

The chain couples TRBV6-1 to TRBJ2-5; tentatively, D is TRBD1 (6 bases). V shed 8 bases and J shed 0 bases, with 13 bases lying between them. Germline CDR1 and CDR2: MNHNS and SASEGT. The CDR3 extends over 14 amino acids. The CDR3 coding sequence is TGTGCCAGCGGCAGGGGAAGGGACCAAGAGACCCAGTACTTC. The encoded protein is CASGRGRDQETQYF.

The chain recombines TRBV30 with TRBJ2-1; 16 bases fit TRBD2. Germline V gene data show CDR1 as GTSNPN and CDR2 as SVGIG (reference sequence). There are 13 residues in the CDR3. The V segment lost 7 bases and the J segment 9 bases; nucleotides outside the gene matches: 3. CDR3 sequence reads: CASGLAGGSEQFF. Here the CDR3 DNA reads TGTGCCTCGGGACTAGCGGGAGGGAGTGAGCAGTTCTTC.

This sequence joins TRBV5-1 and TRBJ2-7, with 13 bases that match TRBD2. The V and J ends lost 4 bases and 3 bases, in that order; junction bases with no gene match: 7. This CDR3 comprises 16 residues. Germline CDR1 is SGHRS and CDR2 is YFSETQ. CDR3 protein: CASSKGTSGTHYEQYF. In DNA form, the CDR3 reads TGCGCCAGCAGCAAGGGGACTAGCGGGACCCACTACGAGCAGTACTTC.

DNA of the CDR3: TGTGCCAGCAGAGAAACAGGGGGGGGAAGCTACGAGCAGTACTTC. It encodes CASRETGGGSYEQYF. The chain combines TRBV27 with TRBJ2-7, with D perhaps TRBD1 (8 bases). Trimming removed 6 bases at V and 3 bases at J, with 18 bases between. Germline V CDR1 and CDR2: MNHEY, SMNVEV (reference sequence). The CDR3 contains 15 residues.

This chain connects TRBV5-1 to TRBJ2-5; 9 bases map to TRBD1. The DNA end is a closer match to TRBJ2-7, so the J assignment may be wrong. Germline V CDR1 and CDR2: SGHRS, YFSETQ. The CDR3 has 16 amino acids. The CDR3 sequence: CASSLDGQGSFGEQYF. The CDR3 DNA reads as TGCGCCAGCAGCTTGGATGGACAGGGGAGTTTCGGCGAGCAGTACTTC.

Notes on this clone: The junction and the germline gene differ at one end; a read error may be behind it. In nucleotides, the CDR3 is TGTGCCAGCAGTTTCTCTCCAGGGAACGCTGAAGCTTTCTTT. It encodes CASSFSPGNAEAFF. The V gene is TRBV27, the J gene TRBJ1-1; a weak D match, TRBD1 (5 bases). Germline V gene data show CDR1 as MNHEY and CDR2 as SMNVEV (reference sequence). The CDR3 is made up of 14 amino acids.

The rearrangement joins TRBV5-1 to TRBJ1-4, with a tentative D call TRBD1 (5 bases). The CDR3 spans 14 residues. V lost 8 bases, J lost 8 bases, and 19 bases lay in between. CDR1 SGHRS and CDR2 YFSETQ come from the germline V gene. The CDR3 reads CASSPDTQGEKLFF. DNA of the CDR3: TGCGCCAGTTCCCCGGACACCCAAGGGGAAAAACTGTTTTTT.

V is TRBV6-5 and J is TRBJ2-1; 12 bases match TRBD2. The CDR3 totals 14 residues. Germline-derived CDR1 and CDR2 are MNHEY and SVGAGI. The V gene end was trimmed by 6 bases and the J gene end by 8 bases; junction bases not matched to a gene: 5. DNA for the CDR3: TGTGCCAGCAGCGCGACTAGCGGGAGTCATGAGCAGTTCTTC. Translation gives CASSATSGSHEQFF.

About this clone itself: Additional DNA sequences in this sample encode the identical CDR3. The CDR3 reads CASSVGGQGNSPLHF. The CDR3 DNA is TGTGCCAGCAGCGTTGGGGGACAGGGAAATTCACCCCTCCACTTT. V and J are TRBV9 and TRBJ1-6, with 9 positions matching TRBD1. V shed 2 bases and J 7 bases; nucleotides not matched to a gene: 4. This CDR3 is 15 amino acids long. CDR1 and CDR2 from the germline V gene are SGDLS and YYNGEE.

The chain is built from TRBV6-5 and TRBJ1-5, with 7 bases identical to TRBD1. This CDR3 has 12 residues. V lost 2 bases and J lost 10; bases outside the gene matches: 2. Germline V gene sequence: CDR1 MNHEY, CDR2 SVGAGI. The CDR3 loop reads CASSYRQGPQHF. The CDR3 DNA sequence: TGTGCCAGCAGTTACAGACAGGGCCCCCAGCATTTT.

The chain joins TRBV5-4 to TRBJ2-2, with 8 bases fitting TRBD2. The CDR3 is made up of 15 amino acids. The V segment lost 0 bases and the J segment 5 bases; nucleotides outside the gene matches: 3. Germline-derived CDR1 and CDR2 are SGHNT and YYREEE (reference sequence). CDR3 in DNA: TGTGCCAGCAGCTTGGACGGGAGGGCAACCGGGGAGCTGTTTTTT. Its protein product is CASSLDGRATGELFF.

The V and J genes are TRBV19 and TRBJ1-5; tentative D call: TRBD1 (5 bases). The CDR3 consists of 15 residues. The V gene's germline CDR1 is LNHDA and CDR2 SQIVND (reference sequence). Trimming shortened V by 1 base and J by 2 bases, and 9 bases separated the two germline ends. CDR3 nucleotides: TGTGCCAGTAGTATAGGGGGGGAGGGCAATCAGCCCCAGCATTTT. As protein: CASSIGGEGNQPQHF.

J is TRBJ2-7 and V is TRBV5-1; TRBD2 aligns across 7 bases. V was pared by 4 bases and J by 1 base, with 8 bases of the junction left unmatched. Germline V gene lookup returns CDR1 SGHRS and CDR2 YFSETQ. The CDR3 is made up of 15 amino acids. The CDR3: CASSPGGGLSYEQYF. Written as DNA, the CDR3 is TGCGCCAGCAGCCCTGGCGGGGGACTTTCCTACGAGCAGTACTTC.

The V and J genes are TRBV7-9 and TRBJ2-4; 8 nucleotides line up with TRBD1. J lost 6 bases, V lost 2 bases, and 9 bases had no gene match. This CDR3 is 16 amino acids long. The germline gives CDR1 SEHNR, CDR2 FQNEAQ (reference sequence). CDR3 nucleotide sequence: TGTGCCAGCAGCTTACCCCGACAGGGGCCCTCAAACATTCAGTACTTC. Translated: CASSLPRQGPSNIQYF.

The rearrangement uses TRBV28 and TRBJ1-2, with D hard to call. The germline CDR1 and CDR2 sequences are MDHEN and SYDVKM. Trimming stripped 7 bases from V and 2 bases from J, with 8 bases between. This CDR3 has 12 amino acids. The CDR3 is CASKRPNYGYTF. The CDR3 coding sequence is TGTGCCAGCAAGAGGCCGAACTATGGCTACACCTTC.

The J gene is TRBJ1-5, the V gene TRBV5-8, with TRBD1 matching 9 bases. In germline, CDR1 is SGHTS, CDR2 YDEGEE. The J segment lost 6 bases and the V segment lost 4 bases, leaving 2 bases of the junction unmatched. CDR3 length equals 13 residues. CDR3 residues: CASSDRGVQPQHF. As DNA, the CDR3 is TGTGCCAGCAGCGACAGGGGGGTTCAGCCCCAGCATTTT.

The chain employs TRBV18 and TRBJ2-7; D may be TRBD1 (5 bases). The CDR3 is made up of 15 amino acids. The V end was cut by 5 bases, the J end by 0 bases, with 14 bases between. Germline V gene lookup returns CDR1 KGHSH and CDR2 LQKENI. The CDR3 loop reads CASSDPGPYSYEQYF. The CDR3 nucleotides read TGTGCCAGCTCAGACCCAGGGCCCTACTCCTACGAGCAGTACTTC.